The entry below gives a single T cell receptor (beta chain) sequence along with its context. TCRdb re-analysed the RT-PCR reads in MiXCR, keeping a single row per CDR3 protein. The repertoire holds 650,000 to 700,000 distinct CDR3 sequences, with 15% to 18% as singletons. This record comes from a study of response to subunit inactivated influenza vaccine. This CDR3 is 15 amino acids long. Germline V CDR1 and CDR2: MDHEN, SYDVKM. V was trimmed by 1 base and J by 2 bases, leaving 9 bases between them. This chain joins TRBV28 and TRBJ2-1, with D unresolved. Sequenced material: PBMCs from blood, taken approximately 13 days after vaccination. This TCR was recovered from a man aged 45-65 years who received an inactivated influenza vaccine. CDR3 amino acids: CASSLYPKAYNEQFF. The CDR3, as DNA: TGTGCCAGCAGTTTATATCCCAAAGCCTACAATGAGCAGTTCTTC.